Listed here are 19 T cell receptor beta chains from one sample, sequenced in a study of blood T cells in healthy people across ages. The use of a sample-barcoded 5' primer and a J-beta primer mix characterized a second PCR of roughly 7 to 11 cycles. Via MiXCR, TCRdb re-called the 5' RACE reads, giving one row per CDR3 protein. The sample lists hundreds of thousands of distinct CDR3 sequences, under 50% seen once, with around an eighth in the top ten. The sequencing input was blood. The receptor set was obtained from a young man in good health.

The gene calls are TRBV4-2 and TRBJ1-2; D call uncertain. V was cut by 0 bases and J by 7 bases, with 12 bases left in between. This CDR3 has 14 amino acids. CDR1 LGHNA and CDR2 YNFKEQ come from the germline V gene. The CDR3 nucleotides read TGTGCCAGCAGCCAAGATACGGGGTCAGGTGGCTACACCTTC. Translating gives CASSQDTGSGGYTF.

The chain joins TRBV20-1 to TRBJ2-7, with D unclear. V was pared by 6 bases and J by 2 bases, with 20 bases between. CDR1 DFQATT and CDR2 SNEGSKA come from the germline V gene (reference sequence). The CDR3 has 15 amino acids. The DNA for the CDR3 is TGCAGTGCCCCTCGGAGAAGGTCGGGTACCTACGAGCAGTACTTC. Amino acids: CSAPRRRSGTYEQYF.

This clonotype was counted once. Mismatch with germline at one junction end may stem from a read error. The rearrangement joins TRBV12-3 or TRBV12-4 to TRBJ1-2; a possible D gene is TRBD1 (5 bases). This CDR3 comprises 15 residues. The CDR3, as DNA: TGTACCAGCAGACACCTGGGGGGGACTAACTATGGCTACACCTTC. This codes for CTSRHLGGTNYGYTF.

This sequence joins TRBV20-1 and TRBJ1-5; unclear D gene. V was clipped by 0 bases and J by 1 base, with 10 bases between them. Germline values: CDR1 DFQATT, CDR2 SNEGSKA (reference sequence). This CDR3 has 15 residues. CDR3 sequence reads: CSARDLAKSNQPQHF. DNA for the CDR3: TGCAGTGCTAGAGATTTAGCCAAGAGCAATCAGCCCCAGCATTTT.

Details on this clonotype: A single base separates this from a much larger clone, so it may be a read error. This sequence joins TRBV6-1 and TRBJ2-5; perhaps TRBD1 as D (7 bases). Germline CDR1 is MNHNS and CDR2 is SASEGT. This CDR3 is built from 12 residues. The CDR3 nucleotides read TGTGCCGGCAGACTCGACAGGGAGGAGCAGTACTTC. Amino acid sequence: CAGRLDREEQYF.

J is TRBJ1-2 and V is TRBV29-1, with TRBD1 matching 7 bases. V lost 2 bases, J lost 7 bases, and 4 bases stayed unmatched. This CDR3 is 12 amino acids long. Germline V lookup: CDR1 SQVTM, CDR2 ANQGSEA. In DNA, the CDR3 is TGCAGCGTTGAAACCCCAGGGGGTGGCTACACCTTC. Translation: CSVETPGGGYTF.

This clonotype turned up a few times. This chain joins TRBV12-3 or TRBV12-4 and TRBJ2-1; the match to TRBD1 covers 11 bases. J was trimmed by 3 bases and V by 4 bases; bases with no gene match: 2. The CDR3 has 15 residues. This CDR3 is CASSWGTGGYNEQFF. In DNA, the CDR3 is TGTGCCAGCAGTTGGGGGACAGGGGGCTACAATGAGCAGTTCTTC.

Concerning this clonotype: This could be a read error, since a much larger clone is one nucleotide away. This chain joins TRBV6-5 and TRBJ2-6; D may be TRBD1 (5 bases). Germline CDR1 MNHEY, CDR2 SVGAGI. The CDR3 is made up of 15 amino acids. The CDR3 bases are TGTGCCAGCCGACCGACTCCATCTGGGGCCGACGTCCTGACTTTC. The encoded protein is CASRPTPSGADVLTF.

CDR3 amino acids: CASSLISSPLHF. The CDR3 DNA follows: TGTGCCAGCAGCTTAATCAGTTCACCCCTCCACTTT. The genes are TRBV7-2 and TRBJ1-6; D gene ambiguous. The CDR3 covers 12 residues. The V end lost 2 bases, the J end lost 9 bases, and 5 bases lay between the germline ends. CDR1 SGHTA and CDR2 FQGNSA come from the germline V gene. Combining the CDR3 with reference TRBV7-2 and TRBJ1-6 gives the whole variable domain GAGVSQSPSNKVTEKGKDVELRCDPISGHTALYWYRQSLGQGLEFLIYFQGNSAPDKSGLPSDRFSAERTGGSVSTLTIQRTQQEDSAVYLCASSLISSPLHFGNGTRLTVT.

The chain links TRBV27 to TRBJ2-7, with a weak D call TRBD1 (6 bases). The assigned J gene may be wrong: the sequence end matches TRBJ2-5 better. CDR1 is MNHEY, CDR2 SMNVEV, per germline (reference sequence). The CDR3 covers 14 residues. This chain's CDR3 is CASSLVLGGETQYF. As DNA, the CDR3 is TGTGCCAGCAGTTTAGTCCTAGGGGGAGAGACCCAGTACTTC.

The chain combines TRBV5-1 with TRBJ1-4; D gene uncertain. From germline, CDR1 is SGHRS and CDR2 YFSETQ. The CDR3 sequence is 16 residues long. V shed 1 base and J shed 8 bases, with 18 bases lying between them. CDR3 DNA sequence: TGCGCCAGCAGCTTGAATGGGCAGGCCCCTTGGGAAAAACTGTTTTTT. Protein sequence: CASSLNGQAPWEKLFF.

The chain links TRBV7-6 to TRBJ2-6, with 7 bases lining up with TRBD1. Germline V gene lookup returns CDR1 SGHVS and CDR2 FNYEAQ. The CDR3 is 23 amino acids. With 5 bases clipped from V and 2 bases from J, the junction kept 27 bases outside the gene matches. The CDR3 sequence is CASSKRDGGIGTAFRAGANVLTF. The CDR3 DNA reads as TGTGCCAGCAGCAAAAGAGATGGAGGTATAGGGACAGCTTTTCGGGCTGGGGCCAACGTCCTGACTTTC.

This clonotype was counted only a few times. CDR3 coding DNA: TGTGCCAGCAGGGACAGGGGGCCCAACTATGGCTACACCTTC. Encoded protein: CASRDRGPNYGYTF. The chain links TRBV27 to TRBJ1-2; 11 bases align to TRBD1. CDR1 MNHEY and CDR2 SMNVEV come from the germline V gene (reference sequence). Trimming took 6 bases from V and 2 from J; bases not matched to a gene: 2. The CDR3 sequence is 14 residues long.

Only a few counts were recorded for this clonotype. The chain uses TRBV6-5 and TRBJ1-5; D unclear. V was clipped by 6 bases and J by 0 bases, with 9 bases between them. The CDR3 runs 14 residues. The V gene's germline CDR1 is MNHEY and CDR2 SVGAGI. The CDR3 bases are TGTGCCAGCAGACCACAGACTAGCAATCAGCCCCAGCATTTT. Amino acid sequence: CASRPQTSNQPQHF.

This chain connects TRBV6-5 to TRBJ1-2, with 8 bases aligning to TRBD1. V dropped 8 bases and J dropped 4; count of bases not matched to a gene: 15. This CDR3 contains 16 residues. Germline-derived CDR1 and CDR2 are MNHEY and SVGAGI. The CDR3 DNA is TGTGCCAGCCCTCCGGGACAGGCAGAATGGTCCTATGGCTACACCTTC. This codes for CASPPGQAEWSYGYTF.

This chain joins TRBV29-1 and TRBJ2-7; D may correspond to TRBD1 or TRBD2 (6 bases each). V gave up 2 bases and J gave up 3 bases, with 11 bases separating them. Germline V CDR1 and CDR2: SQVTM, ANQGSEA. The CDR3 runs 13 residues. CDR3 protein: CSVETGAYYEQYF. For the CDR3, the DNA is TGCAGCGTTGAAACGGGGGCGTACTACGAGCAGTACTTC.

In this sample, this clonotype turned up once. The CDR3, as DNA: TGTGCCAGCAGCTTAGGGGGCCTGGAAGCTTTCTTT. Its translation is CASSLGGLEAFF. This rearrangement joins TRBV7-9 to TRBJ1-1; D is possibly TRBD1 (5 bases). Trimming pared 1 base from V and 8 bases from J, leaving 8 bases between. Per germline, CDR1 SEHNR and CDR2 FQNEAQ (reference sequence). This CDR3 has 12 residues. Variable domain in full (rest from reference TRBV7-9 and TRBJ1-1): DTGVSQNPRHKITKRGQNVTFRCDPISEHNRLYWYRQTLGQGPEFLTYFQNEAQLEKSRLLSDRFSAERPKGSFSTLEIQRTEQGDSAMYLCASSLGGLEAFFGQGTRLTVV.

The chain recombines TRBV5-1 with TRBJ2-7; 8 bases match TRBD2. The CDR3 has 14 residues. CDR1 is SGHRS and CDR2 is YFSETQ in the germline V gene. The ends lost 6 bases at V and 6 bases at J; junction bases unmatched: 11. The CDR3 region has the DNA TGCGCCAGCACCCCAGCGGGGGTACCTGGCGAGCAGTACTTC. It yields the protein CASTPAGVPGEQYF.

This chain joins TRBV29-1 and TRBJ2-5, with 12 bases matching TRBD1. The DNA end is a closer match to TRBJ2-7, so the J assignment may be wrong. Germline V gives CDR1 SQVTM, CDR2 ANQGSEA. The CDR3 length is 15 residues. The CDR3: CSVRKGQGAVDEQYF. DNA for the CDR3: TGCAGCGTCCGAAAGGGACAGGGGGCCGTCGACGAGCAGTACTTC.